These 26 T cell receptor beta chains share one sample of origin, sequenced in a study of control samples from healthy donors and cancer patients. Profiled with immunoSEQ multiplex PCR; TCRdb holds only in-frame clones, not every one. The table lists tens of thousands of clones, around 80% of them singletons. Sequenced material: PBMCs. These receptors were obtained from a man aged 55-75 years with head and neck cancer.

In DNA form, the CDR3 reads TGTGCCAGCAGTCACAGACAGGCCAGAGGTGAAAAACTGTTTTTT. Amino acids: CASSHRQARGEKLFF. The chain couples TRBV6-5 to TRBJ1-4, with D possibly being TRBD1 (6 bases). Germline lookup yields CDR1 MNHEY and CDR2 SVGAGI. CDR3 size: 15 residues. V was cut by 5 bases and J by 7 bases, with 17 bases left in between.

The CDR3 region is CASSVAAATDTQYF. Here the CDR3 DNA reads TGTGCCAGCAGCGTAGCGGCAGCGACAGATACGCAGTATTTT. J is TRBJ2-3 and V is TRBV9; D remains unclear. CDR1 and CDR2 (germline): SGDLS, YYNGEE. The CDR3 runs to 14 residues. The V end was cut by 0 bases, the J end by 3 bases, with 8 bases between.

The chain uses TRBV14 and TRBJ2-7, with D perhaps matching TRBD1 (6 bases). This CDR3 region has 17 residues. Germline V gene lookup returns CDR1 SGHDN and CDR2 FVKESK. Trimming pared 4 bases from V and 0 bases from J, leaving 19 bases between. In DNA form, the CDR3 reads TGTGCCAGCAGCCCACTAGGCAGGGGCCAGAGCTCCTACGAGCAGTACTTC. It translates to CASSPLGRGQSSYEQYF.

The J gene is TRBJ2-1, the V gene TRBV7-2; TRBD2 is a possible D gene (5 bases). The CDR3 totals 16 residues. Germline V CDR1 and CDR2: SGHTA, FQGNSA. V was clipped by 6 bases and J by 7 bases, with 22 bases between them. DNA for the CDR3: TGTGCCAGCAGTCGCTCCCCATCATCCGGGGAGAATGAGCAGTTCTTC. This encodes CASSRSPSSGENEQFF. Full variable domain (missing parts from reference TRBV7-2 and TRBJ2-1): GAGVSQSPSNKVTEKGKDVELRCDPISGHTALYWYRQSLGQGLEFLIYFQGNSAPDKSGLPSDRFSAERTGGSVSTLTIQRTQQEDSAVYLCASSRSPSSGENEQFFGPGTRLTVL.

The V and J genes are TRBV19 and TRBJ1-5; no firm D call. CDR1 and CDR2 from the germline V gene are LNHDA and SQIVND (reference sequence). V was cut by 2 bases and J by 5 bases, with 16 bases left in between. The CDR3 length is 16 residues. In nucleotides, the CDR3 is TGTGCCAGTAGTATAAGGGCAGCTTTCCTCGATCAGCCCCAGCATTTT. This sequence encodes CASSIRAAFLDQPQHF.

The V call is TRBV11-2, the J call TRBJ1-3; TRBD1 matches 9 bases. CDR3 length equals 17 residues. CDR1 and CDR2 (germline): SGHAT, FQNNGV. J was trimmed by 4 bases and V by 0 bases; bases with no gene match: 7. The CDR3 protein is CASSLDRLTGGGNTIYF. CDR3 DNA: TGTGCCAGCAGCTTAGATCGGCTTACAGGGGGCGGAAACACCATATATTTT.

This chain connects TRBV6-5 to TRBJ1-1; weak D call: TRBD1 (6 bases). With 6 bases removed from V and 4 bases from J, the gap between germline ends came to 18 bases. Germline V lookup: CDR1 MNHEY, CDR2 SVGAGI. This CDR3 comprises 15 residues. The CDR3 spells CASSQRGGWRTEAFF. In nucleotides, the CDR3 is TGTGCCAGCAGCCAACGGGGGGGCTGGCGCACTGAAGCTTTCTTT.

This clone was seen just once. V is TRBV7-8 and J is TRBJ2-2; no clear D. V was clipped by 7 bases and J by 4 bases, with 10 bases between them. The CDR3 has 13 residues. Germline assignment: CDR1 SGHVS and CDR2 FQNEAQ. CDR3: CASTGKTTGELFF. CDR3 in DNA: TGTGCCAGCACCGGAAAGACCACCGGGGAGCTGTTTTTT.

The chain uses TRBV6-5 and TRBJ2-1, with D maybe TRBD2 (6 bases). V was pared by 2 bases and J by 7 bases, with 15 bases between. The CDR3 has 15 amino acids. Germline V gene sequence: CDR1 MNHEY, CDR2 SVGAGI. The CDR3 loop reads CASSYTQGLGNEQFF. The DNA for the CDR3 is TGTGCCAGCAGTTACACCCAGGGACTGGGGAATGAGCAGTTCTTC.

This clone was seen more than once but under ten times. The rearrangement joins TRBV6-2 or TRBV6-3 to TRBJ1-1, with a tentative D call TRBD1 (6 bases). Deletions cut 5 bases from V and 7 bases from J, with 20 bases between. This CDR3 contains 15 residues. Germline V gene lookup returns CDR1 MNHEY and CDR2 SVGEGT. CDR3 in amino acids: CASSQAGGGSHEAFF. The CDR3 region has the DNA TGTGCCAGCAGTCAGGCCGGGGGCGGATCCCATGAAGCTTTCTTT.

This clone was seen once. The V call is TRBV24-1, the J call TRBJ2-7, with 7 bases lining up with TRBD1. V lost 3 bases and J lost 8; bases outside the gene matches: 9. The CDR3 has 14 residues. Per germline, CDR1 KGHDR and CDR2 SFDVKD. The CDR3 spells CATSDGTEASKQYF. Here the CDR3 DNA reads TGTGCCACCAGTGATGGGACAGAAGCCTCTAAGCAGTACTTC.

This chain joins TRBV12-5 and TRBJ2-2; D is unclear. Germline V CDR1 and CDR2: LGHNT, FRNRAP. CDR3 length: 16 residues. V was shortened by 0 bases and J by 0 bases, with 8 bases between the two germline ends. The CDR3 region is CASGLVWDTNTGELFF. In nucleotides, the CDR3 is TGTGCTAGTGGTTTGGTCTGGGATACGAACACCGGGGAGCTGTTTTTT.

The rearrangement joins TRBV28 to TRBJ1-5, with TRBD1 as a possible D gene (6 bases). CDR1 and CDR2 from the germline V gene are MDHEN and SYDVKM. Trimming took 8 bases from V and 3 from J, leaving 14 bases between them. The CDR3 is 14 residues long. DNA for the CDR3: TGTGCCAGCCGGGGGGCAGGTCCCAATCAGCCCCAGCATTTT. This codes for CASRGAGPNQPQHF.

This rearrangement joins TRBV7-3 to TRBJ1-2; D unresolved. The CDR3 extends over 14 amino acids. V lost 1 base to trimming and J lost 4 bases, with 10 bases between them. The germline V gene has CDR1 SGHTA and CDR2 FQGTGA. The CDR3 DNA reads TGTGCCAGCAGCTTAAGTGGCAGTTCCTATGGCTACACCTTC. It codes for CASSLSGSSYGYTF.

The chain carries TRBV3-1 (or the pseudogene TRBV3-2) and TRBJ2-7; unclear D gene. V was cut by 1 base and J by 4 bases, with 8 bases left in between. The V gene's germline CDR1 is LGHDT and CDR2 YNNKEL (reference sequence). This CDR3 is built from 13 residues. DNA of the CDR3: TGTGCCAGCAGCCAAGGGTCCATTTACGAGCAGTACTTC. Translated: CASSQGSIYEQYF.

V gene TRBV6-5 combines with J gene TRBJ2-2, with a weak D call TRBD2 (5 bases). The length of the CDR3 is 15 residues. Germline V gives CDR1 MNHEY, CDR2 SVGAGI. Trimming stripped 1 base from V and 5 bases from J, with 11 bases between. The chain's CDR3 is CASSYYPGSTGELFF. CDR3 DNA: TGTGCCAGCAGTTACTATCCGGGGAGTACCGGGGAGCTGTTTTTT.

The V call is TRBV6-4, the J call TRBJ2-1; the D gene could be TRBD1 or TRBD2 (5 bases each). V dropped 6 bases and J dropped 0 bases, with 12 bases sitting between them. Germline CDR1 reads MRHNA; CDR2 reads SNTAGT. The CDR3 sequence is 15 residues long. The CDR3 region has the DNA TGTGCCAGCAGCGCCGGGACGGGCTCCTACAATGAGCAGTTCTTC. Amino acid sequence: CASSAGTGSYNEQFF.

This clone was detected only once. The V call is TRBV27, the J call TRBJ1-2, with D possibly being TRBD1 (5 bases). Between the trimmed V and J ends, which lost 1 base and 7 bases, there was a span of 13 bases. There are 14 residues in the CDR3. The germline V gene encodes CDR1 MNHEY and CDR2 SMNVEV (reference sequence). The CDR3 protein is CASSLWQGLSGYTF. As DNA, the CDR3 is TGTGCCAGCAGTTTATGGCAGGGCTTGAGTGGCTACACCTTC.

The genes are TRBV6-2 or TRBV6-3 and TRBJ2-7, with 14 bases aligning to TRBD2. Germline CDR1 and CDR2: MNHEY and SVGEGT. V dropped 6 bases and J dropped 4; count of bases not matched to a gene: 11. CDR3 length: 17 residues. The CDR3 DNA reads TGTGCCAGCAGCCAGACTAGCGGGAGGGCCCTCGGGTACGAGCAGTACTTC. It codes for CASSQTSGRALGYEQYF.

The rearrangement uses TRBV24-1 and TRBJ2-2; D might be TRBD2 (6 bases). V gave up 4 bases and J gave up 4 bases, with 18 bases separating them. Looked up from germline, CDR1 is KGHDR and CDR2 is SFDVKD. This CDR3 region has 17 residues. CDR3 in amino acids: CATSERVAAGSTGELFF. DNA for the CDR3: TGTGCCACCAGTGAAAGGGTGGCAGCGGGTAGCACCGGGGAGCTGTTTTTT.

This clone occurred a few times. The rearrangement joins TRBV27 to TRBJ2-3, with D possibly matching TRBD2 (5 bases). Germline CDR1 is MNHEY and CDR2 is SMNVEV (reference sequence). This CDR3 spans 17 amino acids. The V end lost 5 bases, the J end lost 0 bases, and 18 bases lay between the germline ends. In DNA, the CDR3 is TGTGCCAGCAGTCTATACGAAAGCGGTACTAGCACAGATACGCAGTATTTT. Protein: CASSLYESGTSTDTQYF.

CDR3 amino acids: CASSATRNTGELFF. In nucleotides, the CDR3 is TGTGCCAGCAGCGCGACTAGAAACACCGGGGAGCTGTTTTTT. This chain connects TRBV9 to TRBJ2-2; a weak D match, TRBD2 (6 bases). Trimming shortened V by 3 bases and J by 2 bases, and 8 bases separated the two germline ends. Germline values: CDR1 SGDLS, CDR2 YYNGEE. The CDR3 has 14 residues.

This clone was counted once. The chain employs TRBV11-2 and TRBJ1-1, with unresolved D. The germline V gene encodes CDR1 SGHAT and CDR2 FQNNGV. V dropped 5 bases and J dropped 6 bases, with 13 bases sitting between them. The CDR3 spans 13 residues. CDR3 coding DNA: TGTGCCAGCAGCCAGATTTTGTCGGCTGAAGCTTTCTTT. Protein product: CASSQILSAEAFF.

This chain links TRBV4-1 with TRBJ2-7; weak D call: TRBD2 (6 bases). Looked up from germline, CDR1 is MGHRA and CDR2 is YSYEKL. Trimming removed 1 base from V and 7 bases from J, with 17 bases in between. This CDR3 region has 15 residues. As DNA, the CDR3 is TGCGCCAGCAGCCAAGGGTGGAGGGAATTGGGTGAGCAGTACTTC. Encoded protein: CASSQGWRELGEQYF.

The chain recombines TRBV18 with TRBJ2-5, with D uncertain. The V gene's germline CDR1 is KGHSH and CDR2 LQKENI. The germline V and J ends were trimmed by 1 base and 4 bases, with 7 bases remaining between them. The CDR3 spans 13 residues. In DNA, the CDR3 is TGTGCCAGCTCACCACAAAAAGGAGAGACCCAGTACTTC. It yields the protein CASSPQKGETQYF. Full variable domain (rest looked up from reference TRBV18 and TRBJ2-5): NAGVMQNPRHLVRRRGQEARLRCSPMKGHSHVYWYRQLPEEGLKFMVYLQKENIIDESGMPKERFSAEFPKEGPSILRIQQVVRGDSAAYFCASSPQKGETQYFGPGTRLLVL.

The rearrangement links TRBV7-8 to TRBJ2-7, with TRBD1 as a possible D gene (6 bases). CDR3 size: 14 residues. In germline, CDR1 is SGHVS, CDR2 FQNEAQ. Trimming stripped 6 bases from V and 5 bases from J, with 17 bases between. In nucleotides, the CDR3 is TGTGCCAGCAGTTACACTACACAGGGCCACGAGCAGTACTTC. Its protein is CASSYTTQGHEQYF.